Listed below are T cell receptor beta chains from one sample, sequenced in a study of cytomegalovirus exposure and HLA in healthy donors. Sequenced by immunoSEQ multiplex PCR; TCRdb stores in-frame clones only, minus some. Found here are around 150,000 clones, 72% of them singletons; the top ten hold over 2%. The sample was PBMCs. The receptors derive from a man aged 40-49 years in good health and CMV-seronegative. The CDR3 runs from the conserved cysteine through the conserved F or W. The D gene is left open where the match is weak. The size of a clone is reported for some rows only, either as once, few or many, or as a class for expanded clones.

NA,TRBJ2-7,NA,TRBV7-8,TGTGCCAGCAGCTTAGTAGGGGCAGCGGGCTACGAGCAGTACTTC,CASSLVGAAGYEQYF
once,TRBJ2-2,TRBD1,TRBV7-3,TGTGCCAGCAGCCGCGACAGGGAGTCGTTCGGGGAGCTGTTTTTT,CASSRDRESFGELFF
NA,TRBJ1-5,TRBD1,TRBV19,TGTGCCAGTAGTCCAGGGGGGCAGGCCGATAGCAATCAGCCCCAGCATTTT,CASSPGGQADSNQPQHF
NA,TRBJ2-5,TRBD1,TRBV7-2,TGTGCCAGCAGCTTTGGACAGGGCGATCAAGAGACCCAGTACTTC,CASSFGQGDQETQYF
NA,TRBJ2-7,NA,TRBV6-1,TGTGCCAGCAGTGATGGCAGTTCCTACGAGCAGTACTTC,CASSDGSSYEQYF
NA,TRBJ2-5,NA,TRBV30,TGTGCCTGGAGTCCCGCGGGGCCTATTTACTTC,CAWSPAGPIYF
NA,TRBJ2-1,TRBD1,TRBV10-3,TGTGCCATCAGTGCAGGGGGCGCCAACAATGAGCAGTTCTTC,CAISAGGANNEQFF
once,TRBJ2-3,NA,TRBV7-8,TGTGCCAGCAGCTTAGATTGGGGGCCGACGGATACGCAGTATTTT,CASSLDWGPTDTQYF
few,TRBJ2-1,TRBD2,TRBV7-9,TGTGCCAGCAGCCCAGGACTAGCGCAGGCCTACAATGAGCAGTTCTTC,CASSPGLAQAYNEQFF
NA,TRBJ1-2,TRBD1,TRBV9,TGTGCCAGCAGCACACAGAGCGGGACAGGGTATCGTGGCTACACCTTC,CASSTQSGTGYRGYTF
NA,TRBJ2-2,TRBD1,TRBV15,TGTGCCACCCGACCAGGGACAGGGGCCGCATACACCGGGGAGCTGTTTTTT,CATRPGTGAAYTGELFF
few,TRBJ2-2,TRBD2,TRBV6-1,TGTGCCAGCAGTGTCCGGCGGGGGTCAAACACCGGGGAGCTGTTTTTT,CASSVRRGSNTGELFF
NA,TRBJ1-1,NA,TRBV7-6,TGTGCCAGCAGCCTATCGGGTGGCACTGAAGCTTTCTTT,CASSLSGGTEAFF
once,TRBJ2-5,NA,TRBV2,TGTGCCAGCAGTGGACTAGGAATCCCTCAAGAGACCCAGTACTTC,CASSGLGIPQETQYF
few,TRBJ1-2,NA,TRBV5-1,TGCGCCAGCCGGCGGGACGAAGCTAACTATGGCTACCCCTTC,CASRRDEANYGYPF
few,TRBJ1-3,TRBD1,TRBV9,TGTGCCAGCAGCGTAGTAGGGGGCGGGAGAAACACCATATATTTT,CASSVVGGGRNTIYF
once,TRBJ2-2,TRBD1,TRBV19,TGTGCCAGCACAACGTGGGGACAGCAAGCTTCCACCGGGGAGCTGTTTTTT,CASTTWGQQASTGELFF
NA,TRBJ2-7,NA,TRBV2,TGTGCCAGCAGTGAACTTAGCTACGAGCAGTACTTC,CASSELSYEQYF
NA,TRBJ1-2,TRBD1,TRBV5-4,TGTGCCAGCAGCCAAGCCGGGACAGGAGGGAGCTATGGCTACACCTTC,CASSQAGTGGSYGYTF
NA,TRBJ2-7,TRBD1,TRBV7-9,TGTGCCAGCAGTGGGGACAGCTACGAGCAGTACTTC,CASSGDSYEQYF
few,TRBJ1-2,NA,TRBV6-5,TGTGCCAGCAGTCCGCCCAGGGGTCAAGGTGGCTACACCTTC,CASSPPRGQGGYTF
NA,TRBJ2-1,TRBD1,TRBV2,TGTGCCAGCGGAGGAGGACAGGGAGTTAGAAATGAGCAGTTCTTC,CASGGGQGVRNEQFF
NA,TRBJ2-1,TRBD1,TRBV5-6,TGTGCCAGCAGCTTCGGACAGGGCATCCCCCACAATGAGCAGTTCTTC,CASSFGQGIPHNEQFF
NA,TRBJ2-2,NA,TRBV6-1,TGTGCCAGCAGTCCGGACGGGGCGAACACCGGGGAGCTGTTTTTT,CASSPDGANTGELFF
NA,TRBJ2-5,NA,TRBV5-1,TGCGCCAGCAGCCCCTATACCCAAGAGACCCAGTACTTC,CASSPYTQETQYF
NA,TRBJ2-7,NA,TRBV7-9,TGTGCCAGCAGCTTCAGCGGTGCCTGGGACGAGCAGTACTTC,CASSFSGAWDEQYF
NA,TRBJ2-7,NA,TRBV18,TGTGCCAGCTCACCGGACAGCACTCGGGGCGAGCAGTACTTC,CASSPDSTRGEQYF
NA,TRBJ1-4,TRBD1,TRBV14,TGTGCCAGCAGCCAAGAATTTTCGGGGACAGTTAATGAAAAACTGTTTTTT,CASSQEFSGTVNEKLFF
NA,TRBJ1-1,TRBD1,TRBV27,TGTGCCAGCAGTCCCGGGACAGGGACCATACCAACCACTGAAGCTTTCTTT,CASSPGTGTIPTTEAFF
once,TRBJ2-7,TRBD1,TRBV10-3,TGTGCCATCAAAGACCGGGACAGGAGCTCCTACGAGCAGTACTTC,CAIKDRDRSSYEQYF
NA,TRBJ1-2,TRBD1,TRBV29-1,TGCAGCGTTGACTCCAGGGGGAATGGCTACACCTTC,CSVDSRGNGYTF
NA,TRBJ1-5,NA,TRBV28,TGTGCCAGCAGTTTAATGGTACAGGTGGATCAGCCCCAGCATTTT,CASSLMVQVDQPQHF
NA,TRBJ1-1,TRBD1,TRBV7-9,TGTGCCAGCAGCTTCAATCTCGGACAGGGGGAAGCTTTCTTT,CASSFNLGQGEAFF
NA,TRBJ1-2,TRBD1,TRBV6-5,TGTGCCAGCAGTTACTCAGGGGGACAGGCCGGCTACACCTTC,CASSYSGGQAGYTF
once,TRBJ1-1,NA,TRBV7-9,TGTGCCAGCAGCTTAGACAGTATGAACACTGAAGCTTTCTTT,CASSLDSMNTEAFF
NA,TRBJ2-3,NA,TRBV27,TGTGCCAGCAGTTTAGCCGGGGGGCAGGGAGATACGCAGTATTTT,CASSLAGGQGDTQYF
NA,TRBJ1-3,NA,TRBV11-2,TGTGCCAGCAGCTTCGGACTATCTGGAAACACCATATATTTT,CASSFGLSGNTIYF
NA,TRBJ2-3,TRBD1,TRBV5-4,TGTGCCAGCAGCTTAGGACAGGGCGGGGATACGCAGTATTTT,CASSLGQGGDTQYF
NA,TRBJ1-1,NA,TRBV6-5,TGTGCCAGCAGTTACTCCGCAGACACTGAAGCTTTCTTT,CASSYSADTEAFF
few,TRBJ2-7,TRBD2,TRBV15,TGTGCCACCAGCACAGGACTAGCGGGAGGACACGAGCAGTACTTC,CATSTGLAGGHEQYF
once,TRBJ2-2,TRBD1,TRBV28,TGTGCCAGCAGTTCTGGGGGACAGGGGGCAGGGGAGCTGTTTTTT,CASSSGGQGAGELFF
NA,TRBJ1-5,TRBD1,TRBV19,TGTGCCAGTCGGCAGGGGGCGCAAGGTCAGCCCCAGCATTTT,CASRQGAQGQPQHF
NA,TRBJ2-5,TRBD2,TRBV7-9,TGTGCCAGCAGCCGGGAGGGGCGAACTCGAGAGACCCAGTACTTC,CASSREGRTRETQYF
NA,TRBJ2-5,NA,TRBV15,TGTGCCACCAGCAAAGGGGGTGGGGGGGGCCAAGAGACCCAGTACTTC,CATSKGGGGGQETQYF
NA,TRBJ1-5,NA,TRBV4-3,TGCGCCAGCAGCCAAGATATTCATCAGCCCCAGCATTTT,CASSQDIHQPQHF
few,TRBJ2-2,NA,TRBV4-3,TGCGCCAGCAGCCAGGACACCAGGAGTAACACCGGGGAGCTGTTTTTT,CASSQDTRSNTGELFF
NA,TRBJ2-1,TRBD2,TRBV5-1,TGCGCCAGCAGCTCCGGGACTAGTCTCGTAAATGAGCAGTTCTTC,CASSSGTSLVNEQFF
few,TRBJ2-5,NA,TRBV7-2,TGTGCCAGCAGCTATGGGGCACGGTTGATGGAGACCCAGTACTTC,CASSYGARLMETQYF